What follows describes a single T cell receptor beta chain. Per the authors' pipeline: Estimated nucleated cell counts came from reference gene primer amplification. Generated by immunoSEQ multiplex PCR, the TCRdb table keeps only in-frame clones and is missing some. V and J calls and clone size are as listed in that table; D and trimming were resolved from the DNA. Of approximately 220,000 clones in the sample, roughly 80% are singletons; the top ten hold approximately 2.5%. The sample originates from a study of blood T cell repertoires in COVID-19. As for the study in general: COVID-19 samples, acute and convalescent, were from the United States, Italy and Spain. The cDNA or gDNA used as material had been derived from T cells, B-cell-depleted T cells, or PBMCs.

The ends were cut back, 5 bases at V and 5 bases at J, with 16 bases in the middle. Per the germline V gene, CDR1 is SEHNR and CDR2 is FQNEAQ (reference sequence). This CDR3 has 15 amino acids. The chain joins TRBV7-9 to TRBJ2-1, with a tentative D call TRBD2 (6 bases). Sequencing was done on a sample of peripheral blood. The TCR sequence derives from a woman aged 55-70 years with acute or convalescent COVID-19. CDR3 amino acids: CASSPGTPNDNEQFF. CDR3 DNA sequence: TGTGCCAGCAGCCCTGGGACTCCCAACGACAATGAGCAGTTCTTC.